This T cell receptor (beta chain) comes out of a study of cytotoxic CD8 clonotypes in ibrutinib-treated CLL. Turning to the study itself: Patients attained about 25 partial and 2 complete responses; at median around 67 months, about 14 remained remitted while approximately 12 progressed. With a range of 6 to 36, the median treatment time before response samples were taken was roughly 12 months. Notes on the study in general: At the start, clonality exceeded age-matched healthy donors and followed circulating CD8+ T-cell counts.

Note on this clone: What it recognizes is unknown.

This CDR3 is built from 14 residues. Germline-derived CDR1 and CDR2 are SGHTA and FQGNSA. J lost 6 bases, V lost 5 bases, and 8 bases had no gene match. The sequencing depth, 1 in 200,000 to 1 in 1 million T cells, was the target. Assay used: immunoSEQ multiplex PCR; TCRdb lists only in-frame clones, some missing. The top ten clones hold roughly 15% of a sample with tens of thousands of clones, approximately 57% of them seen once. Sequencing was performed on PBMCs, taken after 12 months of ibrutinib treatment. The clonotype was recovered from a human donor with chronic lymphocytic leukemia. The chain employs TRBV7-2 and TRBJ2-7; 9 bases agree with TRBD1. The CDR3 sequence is CASSPWTGESEQYF. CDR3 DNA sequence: TGTGCCAGCAGCCCGTGGACAGGGGAGAGCGAGCAGTACTTC. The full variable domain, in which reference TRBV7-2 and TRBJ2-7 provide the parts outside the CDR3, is GAGVSQSPSNKVTEKGKDVELRCDPISGHTALYWYRQSLGQGLEFLIYFQGNSAPDKSGLPSDRFSAERTGGSVSTLTIQRTQQEDSAVYLCASSPWTGESEQYFGPGTRLTVT.